Listed below are T cell receptor beta chains from one sample, sequenced in a study of cytomegalovirus exposure and HLA in healthy donors. Sequenced by immunoSEQ multiplex PCR; TCRdb stores in-frame clones only, minus some. The table has over 60,000 clones, more than 95% seen once. Specimen: PBMCs. Source of these receptors: a man aged 18 to 29 in good health and CMV-seronegative. Both conserved end residues are part of each CDR3. A D gene is named only where the DNA matches it firmly. Only some rows state a clone size, as once, few, many or a class for expanded clones.

j_gene,d_gene,v_gene,abundance,CDR3nt,CDR3aa
TRBJ2-2,-,TRBV25-1,-,TGTGCCAGCAGTGCCAGCACAGGGACGAACACCGGGGAGCTGTTTTTT,CASSASTGTNTGELFF
TRBJ2-1,-,TRBV5-1,few,TGCGCCAGCAGCCCATGGACAGCTGGGAATGAGCAGTTCTTC,CASSPWTAGNEQFF
TRBJ2-1,TRBD1,TRBV5-1,-,TGCGCCAGCAGCATCGACGGGACAGACAATGAGCAGTTCTTC,CASSIDGTDNEQFF
TRBJ1-4,-,TRBV5-1,-,TGCGCCAGCAGCCCTGAGACAACTAATGAAAAACTGTTTTTT,CASSPETTNEKLFF
TRBJ2-1,-,TRBV11-2,-,TGTGCCAGCAGCGCCTCCGGGGCCTACAATGAGCAGTTCTTC,CASSASGAYNEQFF
TRBJ2-1,TRBD2,TRBV7-6,-,TGTGCCAGCAGCCGACTAGCGGATTACAATGAGCAGTTCTTC,CASSRLADYNEQFF
TRBJ1-2,-,TRBV4-1,-,TGCGCCAGCAGCCCCACTGACGGTACAGGCGCGTATGGCTACACCTTC,CASSPTDGTGAYGYTF
TRBJ2-5,TRBD1,TRBV6-1,-,TGTGCCAGCAGTTCTGACAGGGGTAGTGTGGAGACCCAGTACTTC,CASSSDRGSVETQYF
TRBJ2-1,TRBD1,TRBV28,once,TGTGCCAGCAGTTACGCCGCCGGGACAGGGGGAAGGAGTGAGCAGTTCTTC,CASSYAAGTGGRSEQFF
TRBJ2-7,TRBD2,TRBV28,-,TGTGCCAGCGGAAGAGCGGGAAGGATCGACGAGCAGTACTTC,CASGRAGRIDEQYF
TRBJ1-2,-,TRBV27,-,TGTGCCAGCAGCCCAGCGGGGGCAGGGTGGGCTAACTATGGCTACACCTTC,CASSPAGAGWANYGYTF
TRBJ1-2,-,TRBV20-1,-,TGCAGTGCTAGACAGGATGGCTACACCTTC,CSARQDGYTF
TRBJ1-4,-,TRBV9,once,TGTGCCAGCAGCGTAGCTGGAGGTTTAGCTGAAAAACTGTTTTTT,CASSVAGGLAEKLFF
TRBJ1-2,TRBD1,TRBV10-3,-,TGTGCCATCAGTGAGTCCGTCGACAGGGGGAGCTACACCTTC,CAISESVDRGSYTF
TRBJ1-3,-,TRBV2,-,TGTGCCAGCAGGATCGCAGGGGAAGGAGGAAACACCATATATTTT,CASRIAGEGGNTIYF
TRBJ2-6,-,TRBV10-3,-,TGTGCCATCAGTGCAAACTCTGGGGCCAACGTCCTGACTTTC,CAISANSGANVLTF
TRBJ2-2,TRBD2,TRBV5-6,-,TGTGCCAGCAGCTTCGGGGGGACGAACACCGGGGAGCTGTTTTTT,CASSFGGTNTGELFF
TRBJ1-1,-,TRBV28,-,TGTGCCAGCAGTTTAGCAGGGGCCCTCTTCACTGAAGCTTTCTTT,CASSLAGALFTEAFF
TRBJ2-2,-,TRBV19,-,TGTGCCAGTAGTGCCCAGGGATTCGGCACCGGGGAGCTGTTTTTT,CASSAQGFGTGELFF
TRBJ2-1,-,TRBV27,-,TGTGCCAGCAGTGCGGGACCAATCCCCTACAATGAGCAGTTCTTC,CASSAGPIPYNEQFF
TRBJ2-2,-,TRBV11-2,-,TGTGCCAGCACCCATGGAGGGGGCGGGTTTTACACCGGGGAGCTGTTTTTT,CASTHGGGGFYTGELFF
TRBJ1-1,TRBD1,TRBV6-5,-,TGTGCCAGCAGTTACACCGGGACAGGGTGGTTTACTGAAGCTTTCTTT,CASSYTGTGWFTEAFF
TRBJ2-1,-,TRBV11-3,-,TGTGCCAGCAGCTCCGCGGGAGAGCAGTTCTTC,CASSSAGEQFF
TRBJ1-1,-,TRBV25-1,-,TGTGCCGCCGGGGGTGACAGCATGAACACTGAAGCTTTCTTT,CAAGGDSMNTEAFF
TRBJ1-3,TRBD1,TRBV28,-,TGTGCCAGCAGTTCACCGGGACAGGGATCTGGAAACACCATATATTTT,CASSSPGQGSGNTIYF
TRBJ1-1,-,TRBV10-3,once,TGTGCCATCAGTGGAGAGGGAATGAACACTGAAGCTTTCTTT,CAISGEGMNTEAFF
TRBJ2-1,TRBD2,TRBV10-1,-,TGCGCCAGCAGTGCCGGGACTAGCGGGAACAATGAGCAGTTCTTC,CASSAGTSGNNEQFF
TRBJ1-1,TRBD1,TRBV27,once,TGTGCCAGCAGTTTCAATCGGGACAGGGGTACTGAAGCTTTCTTT,CASSFNRDRGTEAFF
TRBJ2-7,TRBD1,TRBV19,-,TGTGCCAGTAGTATCGGACAGGGGGCCTACGAGCAGTACTTC,CASSIGQGAYEQYF
TRBJ2-5,TRBD2,TRBV30,-,TGTGCCTGGACACACGCGGCGGGAGGAGGCCAAGAGACCCAGTACTTC,CAWTHAAGGGQETQYF
TRBJ1-5,-,TRBV28,-,TGTGCCAGCAGTTTTCCAGCGAACAATCAGCCCCAGCATTTT,CASSFPANNQPQHF
TRBJ2-7,-,TRBV11-3,-,TGTGCCAGCAGCACCTACTACGAGCAGTACTTC,CASSTYYEQYF
TRBJ2-1,-,TRBV29-1,-,TGCAGCGTTGAAGGGGTCCGGAGATGGGGCGCCTACAATGAGCAGTTCTTC,CSVEGVRRWGAYNEQFF
TRBJ2-1,-,TRBV11-2,once,TGTGCCAGCAGCCCAACCCCGACAGTCACCTACAATGAGCAGTTCTTC,CASSPTPTVTYNEQFF
TRBJ2-1,TRBD2,TRBV7-2,-,TGTGCCAGCAGCTTAGGAGCGGGAGGCCTCAATGAGCAGTTCTTC,CASSLGAGGLNEQFF
TRBJ1-2,TRBD1,TRBV2,-,TGTGCCAGCATGGGGGGACAGGATGGCTACACCTTC,CASMGGQDGYTF
TRBJ1-1,-,TRBV21-1,-,TGTGCCAGCAGCCCCCGGCAACGGGGGGCTGACACTGAAGCTTTCTTT,CASSPRQRGADTEAFF
TRBJ2-1,-,TRBV11-2,-,TGTGCCAGCAGCTTTAGCGGTGAGCAGTTCTTC,CASSFSGEQFF
TRBJ1-1,-,TRBV19,-,TGTGATAGGGACTCCTTCTTCACTGAAGCTTTCTTT,CDRDSFFTEAFF
TRBJ2-5,TRBD2,TRBV7-9,-,TGTGCCAGCAGTAAAAACCCGGGGGGGGAGACCCAGTACTTC,CASSKNPGGETQYF
TRBJ1-4,TRBD1,TRBV9,-,TGTGCCAGCAGCGTAGAACCAGGGGGTGGGGAAAAACTGTTTTTT,CASSVEPGGGEKLFF
TRBJ1-2,-,TRBV6-5,-,TGTGCCAGCAGTTACTCTCGGGGGAGGGGTGGCTACACCTTC,CASSYSRGRGGYTF
TRBJ2-1,TRBD1,TRBV28,-,TGTGCCAGCAGTAGGGGACAGGGGGATGAGCAGTTCTTC,CASSRGQGDEQFF
TRBJ2-1,TRBD2,TRBV7-9,-,TGTGCCAGCAGCTTACTAACTAGCGGGAGAACAGATGAGCAGTTCTTC,CASSLLTSGRTDEQFF
TRBJ1-4,-,TRBV7-9,-,TGTGCCAGCCGTAAAACGAAAACAGGGATCTACGAAAAACTGTTTTTT,CASRKTKTGIYEKLFF
TRBJ2-1,-,TRBV6-6,-,TGTGCCAGCAGCCCCGCCGGTCATGAGCAGTTCTTC,CASSPAGHEQFF
TRBJ1-4,-,TRBV10-3,once,TGTGCCATCAGCCCAACGACAGGCTCGAGTGAAAAACTGTTTTTT,CAISPTTGSSEKLFF
TRBJ1-2,TRBD1,TRBV15,-,TGTGCCACCAGCAGGGACAGGGGGCATGGTGGCTACACCTTC,CATSRDRGHGGYTF
TRBJ2-5,-,TRBV19,-,TGTGCCAGTAGTATAGGACGGGGAGCGGGAGAGACCCAGTACTTC,CASSIGRGAGETQYF
TRBJ1-2,TRBD1,TRBV5-8,-,TGTGCCAGCAGCTTTAAGGGGGACAGGTTGAGAGGCTACACCTTC,CASSFKGDRLRGYTF
TRBJ2-7,TRBD1,TRBV6-1,-,TGTGCCAGCAGTTCTCGGCCGGGACAGGGAAACGAGCAGTACTTC,CASSSRPGQGNEQYF
TRBJ2-6,-,TRBV7-9,-,TGTGCCAGCAGGGAACAAGGGGTAGGGGCCAACGTCCTGACTTTC,CASREQGVGANVLTF
TRBJ1-5,-,TRBV15,-,TGTGCCACCAGCCGAAGGGGGGGAGGCAATCAGCCCCAGCATTTT,CATSRRGGGNQPQHF
TRBJ2-7,-,TRBV7-2,-,TGTGCCAGCAGCTCCCTGGGCAGGGTTAATTCCTACGAGCAGTACTTC,CASSSLGRVNSYEQYF